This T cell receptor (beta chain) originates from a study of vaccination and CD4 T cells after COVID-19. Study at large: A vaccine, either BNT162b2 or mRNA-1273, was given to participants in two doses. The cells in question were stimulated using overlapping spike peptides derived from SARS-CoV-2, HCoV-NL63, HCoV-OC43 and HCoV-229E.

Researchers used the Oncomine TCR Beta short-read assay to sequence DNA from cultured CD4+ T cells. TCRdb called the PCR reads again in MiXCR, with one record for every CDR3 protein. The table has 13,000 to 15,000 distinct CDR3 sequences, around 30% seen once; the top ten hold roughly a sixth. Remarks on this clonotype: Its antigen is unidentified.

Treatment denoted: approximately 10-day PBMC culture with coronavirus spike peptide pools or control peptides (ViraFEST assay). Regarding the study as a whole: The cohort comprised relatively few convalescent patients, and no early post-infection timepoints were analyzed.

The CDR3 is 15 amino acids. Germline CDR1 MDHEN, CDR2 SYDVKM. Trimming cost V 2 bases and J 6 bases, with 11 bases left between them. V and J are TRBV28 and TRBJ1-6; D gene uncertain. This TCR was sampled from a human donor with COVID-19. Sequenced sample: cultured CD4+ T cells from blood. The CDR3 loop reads CASSLRTAGNSPLHF. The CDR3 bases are TGTGCCAGCAGTTTACGGACCGCGGGTAATTCACCCCTCCACTTT.